The 13 T cell receptor beta chains listed next were all sequenced from one sample in a study of cytomegalovirus exposure and HLA in healthy donors. Amplification used 60 Vbeta primers and 13 Jbeta primers. Profiling relied on immunoSEQ multiplex PCR, and the TCRdb table lists in-frame clones only, not all of them. The data show under 150,000 clones, over 60% seen once. The material sequenced was PBMCs. These receptors originate from a woman between 45 and 65 years old in good health and CMV-seronegative.

The CDR3: CASSVGREDTEAFF. The CDR3 nucleotides are TGTGCCAGCAGCGTAGGCAGGGAAGACACTGAAGCTTTCTTT. The chain links TRBV9 to TRBJ1-1; maybe TRBD1 (5 bases). Per germline, CDR1 SGDLS and CDR2 YYNGEE. The CDR3 is made up of 14 amino acids. V dropped 0 bases and J dropped 3 bases, with 9 bases sitting between them.

The chain uses TRBV25-1 and TRBJ2-2; no definite D call. Germline loops: CDR1 MGHDK, CDR2 SYGVNS. The V gene lost 4 bases and the J gene lost 3 bases, with 12 bases spanning the gap. The CDR3 is made up of 15 amino acids. CDR3 sequence: CASSGNLADTGELFF. CDR3 coding DNA: TGTGCCAGCAGTGGAAACCTGGCGGACACCGGGGAGCTGTTTTTT.

The gene calls are TRBV5-8 and TRBJ1-6; maybe TRBD1 (5 bases). This CDR3 is built from 14 residues. Germline CDR1 SGHTS, CDR2 YDEGEE. Trimming left V 0 bases short and J 10 bases short, with 11 bases between. The chain's CDR3 is CASSLGQGGSPLHF. CDR3 coding DNA: TGTGCCAGCAGCTTGGGGCAGGGAGGCTCACCCCTCCACTTT.

This clone was detected only a few times. This chain uses TRBV30 with TRBJ2-3; 10 bases line up with TRBD2. V gave up 0 bases and J gave up 1 base; unmatched junction bases: 4. Germline V gene data show CDR1 as GTSNPN and CDR2 as SVGIG (reference sequence). The CDR3 has 16 amino acids. CDR3 sequence (DNA): TGTGCCTGGAGTGTCCTAGCGGGGGAGGGCACAGATACGCAGTATTTT. This encodes CAWSVLAGEGTDTQYF. Together with reference TRBV30 and TRBJ2-3, the CDR3 gives the full variable domain: SQTIHQWPATLVQPVGSPLSLECTVEGTSNPNLYWYRQAAGRGLQLLFYSVGIGQISSEVPQNLSASRPQDRQFILSSKKLLLSDSGFYLCAWSVLAGEGTDTQYFGPGTRLTVL.

This chain uses TRBV7-3 with TRBJ2-3, with D perhaps TRBD2 (6 bases). Germline CDR1 and CDR2: SGHTA and FQGTGA. V was clipped by 6 bases and J by 0 bases, with 16 bases between them. This CDR3 contains 16 residues. CDR3 bases: TGTGCCAGCAGTCTCGGGACTTGGACTAGCACAGATACGCAGTATTTT. It specifies CASSLGTWTSTDTQYF.

The J gene is TRBJ2-7, the V gene TRBV7-8; maybe TRBD1 (5 bases). Deletions cut 0 bases from V and 1 base from J, with 13 bases between. Germline CDR1 reads SGHVS; CDR2 reads FQNEAQ. The CDR3 runs 16 residues. The CDR3 region is CASSLAWTPPSYEQYF. Written as DNA, the CDR3 is TGTGCCAGCAGCTTAGCTTGGACACCCCCATCCTACGAGCAGTACTTC.

To note about this clone: At one end the junction does not follow the germline gene, possibly because of a read error. The rearrangement joins TRBV5-6 to TRBJ1-2, with 9 positions matching TRBD1. The CDR3 loop spans 14 amino acids. Per the germline V gene, CDR1 is SGHDT and CDR2 is YYEEEE. This CDR3 is CANSSYRDRVFYTF. CDR3 coding DNA: TGTGCCAACAGCTCCTACCGGGACAGGGTCTTCTACACCTTC.

This clone has a handful of counts. The rearrangement joins TRBV4-1 to TRBJ2-3; 9 bases map to TRBD2. Per germline, CDR1 MGHRA and CDR2 YSYEKL. Trimming removed 4 bases from V and 1 base from J; junction bases left unmatched: 0. The CDR3 consists of 14 residues. CDR3 in amino acids: CASSRLAGTDTQYF. DNA for the CDR3: TGCGCCAGCAGCCGACTAGCGGGCACAGATACGCAGTATTTT.

The sample holds a few counts of this clone. The chain joins TRBV4-2 to TRBJ2-3; 13 nucleotides line up with TRBD2. Germline lookup yields CDR1 LGHNA and CDR2 YNFKEQ. The CDR3 extends over 17 amino acids. With 2 bases clipped from V and 2 bases from J, the junction kept 4 bases outside the gene matches. CDR3: CASSQLTSGGSTDTQYF. CDR3 DNA: TGTGCCAGCAGCCAACTGACTAGCGGGGGGTCCACAGATACGCAGTATTTT.

The chain joins TRBV28 to TRBJ1-4, with D possibly TRBD1 on 6 matching bases. V lost 1 base and J 3 bases, leaving 12 bases between the germline ends. This CDR3 has 16 residues. Germline V gene data show CDR1 as MDHEN and CDR2 as SYDVKM. DNA for the CDR3: TGTGCCAGCAGTTTATTCGGGCAGGGGTCTAATGAAAAACTGTTTTTT. It yields the protein CASSLFGQGSNEKLFF.

The chain couples TRBV4-3 to TRBJ2-1; the D gene is possibly TRBD1 (5 bases). V gave up 3 bases and J gave up 4 bases, with 16 bases separating them. The CDR3 totals 16 residues. Germline V gene sequence: CDR1 LGHNA, CDR2 YSLEER. This CDR3 reads CASSQYSRGPYNEQFF. The CDR3 nucleotides read TGCGCCAGCAGCCAGTATTCTAGGGGTCCTTACAATGAGCAGTTCTTC.

The J gene is TRBJ2-6, the V gene TRBV4-1; D remains unclear. The CDR3 is 15 amino acids. From germline, CDR1 is MGHRA and CDR2 YSYEKL. V was cut by 4 bases and J by 4 bases, with 11 bases left in between. The CDR3 is CASSLYPWGANVLTF. The DNA of the CDR3 is TGCGCCAGCAGCCTCTACCCCTGGGGGGCCAACGTCCTGACTTTC.

This clone was observed a single time. V is TRBV2 and J is TRBJ2-7; the match to TRBD1 covers 7 bases. This CDR3 is built from 14 residues. V gave up 3 bases and J gave up 5 bases; unmatched junction bases: 7. Germline V gives CDR1 SNHLY, CDR2 FYNNEI. CDR3 loop: CASSDDREINEQYF. The CDR3 DNA follows: TGTGCCAGCAGTGACGACAGGGAAATTAACGAGCAGTACTTC.